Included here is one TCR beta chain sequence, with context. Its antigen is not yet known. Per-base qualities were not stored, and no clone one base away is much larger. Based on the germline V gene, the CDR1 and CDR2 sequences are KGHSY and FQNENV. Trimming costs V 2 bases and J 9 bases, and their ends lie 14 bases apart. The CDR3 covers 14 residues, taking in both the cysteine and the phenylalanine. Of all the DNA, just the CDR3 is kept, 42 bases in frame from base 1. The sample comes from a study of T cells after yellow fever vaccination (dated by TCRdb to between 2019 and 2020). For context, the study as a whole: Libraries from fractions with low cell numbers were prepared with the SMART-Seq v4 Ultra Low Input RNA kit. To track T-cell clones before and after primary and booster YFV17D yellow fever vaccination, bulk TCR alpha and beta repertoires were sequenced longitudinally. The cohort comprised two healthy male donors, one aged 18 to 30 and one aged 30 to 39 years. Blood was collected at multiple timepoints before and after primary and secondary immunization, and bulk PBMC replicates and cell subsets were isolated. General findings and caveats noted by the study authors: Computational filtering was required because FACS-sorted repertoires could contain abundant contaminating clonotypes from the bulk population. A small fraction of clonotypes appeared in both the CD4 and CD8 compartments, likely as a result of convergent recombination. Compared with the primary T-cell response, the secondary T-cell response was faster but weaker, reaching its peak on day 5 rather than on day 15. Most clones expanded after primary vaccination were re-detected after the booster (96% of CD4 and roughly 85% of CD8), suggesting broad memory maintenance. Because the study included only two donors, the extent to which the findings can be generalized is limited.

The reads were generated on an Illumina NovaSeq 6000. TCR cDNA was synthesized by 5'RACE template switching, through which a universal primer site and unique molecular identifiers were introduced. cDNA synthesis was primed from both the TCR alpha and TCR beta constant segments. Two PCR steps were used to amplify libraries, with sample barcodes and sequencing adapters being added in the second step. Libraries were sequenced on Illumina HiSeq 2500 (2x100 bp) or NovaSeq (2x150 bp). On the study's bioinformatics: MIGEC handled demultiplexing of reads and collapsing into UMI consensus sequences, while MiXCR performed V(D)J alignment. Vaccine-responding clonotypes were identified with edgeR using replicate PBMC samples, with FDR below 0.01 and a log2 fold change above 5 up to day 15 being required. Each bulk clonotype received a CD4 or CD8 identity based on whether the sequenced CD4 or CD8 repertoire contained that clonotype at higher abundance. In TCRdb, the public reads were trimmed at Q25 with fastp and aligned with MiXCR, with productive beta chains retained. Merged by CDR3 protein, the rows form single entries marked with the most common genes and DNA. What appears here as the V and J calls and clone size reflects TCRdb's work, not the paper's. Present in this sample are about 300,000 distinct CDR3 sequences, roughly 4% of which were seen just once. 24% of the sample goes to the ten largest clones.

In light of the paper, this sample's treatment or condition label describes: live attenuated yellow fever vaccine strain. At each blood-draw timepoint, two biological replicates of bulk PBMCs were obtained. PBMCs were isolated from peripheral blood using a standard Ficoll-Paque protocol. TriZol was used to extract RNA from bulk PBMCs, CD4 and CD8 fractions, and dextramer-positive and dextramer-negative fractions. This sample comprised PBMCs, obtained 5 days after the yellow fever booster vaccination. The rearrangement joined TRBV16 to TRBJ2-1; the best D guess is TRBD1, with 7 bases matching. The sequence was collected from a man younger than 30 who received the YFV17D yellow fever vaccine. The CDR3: CASSQRHQGGEQFF. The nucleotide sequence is TGTGCCAGCAGCCAACGCCATCAGGGGGGTGAGCAGTTCTTC. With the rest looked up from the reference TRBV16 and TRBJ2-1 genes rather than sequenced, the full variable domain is GEEVAQTPKHLVRGEGQKAKLYCAPIKGHSYVFWYQQVLKNEFKFLISFQNENVFDETGMPKERFSAKCLPNSPCSLEIQATKLEDSAVYFCASSQRHQGGEQFFGPGTRLTVL.